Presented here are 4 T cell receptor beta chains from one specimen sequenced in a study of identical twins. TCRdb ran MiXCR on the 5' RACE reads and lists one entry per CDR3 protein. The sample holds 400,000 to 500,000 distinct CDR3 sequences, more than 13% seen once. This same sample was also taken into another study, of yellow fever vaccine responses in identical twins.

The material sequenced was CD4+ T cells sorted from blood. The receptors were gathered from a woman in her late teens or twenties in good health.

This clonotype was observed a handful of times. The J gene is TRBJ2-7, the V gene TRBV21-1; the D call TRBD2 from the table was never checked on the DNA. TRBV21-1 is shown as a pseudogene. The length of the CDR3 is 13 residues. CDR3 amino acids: CASTPGSRREQYF. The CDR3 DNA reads TGTGCCAGCACCCCGGGAAGCAGGAGGGAGCAGTACTTC.

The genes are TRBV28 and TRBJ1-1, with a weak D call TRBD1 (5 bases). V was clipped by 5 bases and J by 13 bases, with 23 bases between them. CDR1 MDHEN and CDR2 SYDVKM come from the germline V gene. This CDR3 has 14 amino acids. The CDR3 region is CASSELTGTPEDFF. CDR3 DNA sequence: TGTGCCAGCAGTGAACTGACCGGGACGCCCGAGGATTTCTTT.

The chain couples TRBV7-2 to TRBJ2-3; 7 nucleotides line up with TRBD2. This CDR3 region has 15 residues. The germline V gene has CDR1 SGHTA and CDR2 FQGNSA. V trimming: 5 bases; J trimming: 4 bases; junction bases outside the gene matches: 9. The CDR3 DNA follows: TGTGCCAGCAGCCCCGGCGGGAGTGGGTCAGATACGCAGTATTTT. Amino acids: CASSPGGSGSDTQYF.

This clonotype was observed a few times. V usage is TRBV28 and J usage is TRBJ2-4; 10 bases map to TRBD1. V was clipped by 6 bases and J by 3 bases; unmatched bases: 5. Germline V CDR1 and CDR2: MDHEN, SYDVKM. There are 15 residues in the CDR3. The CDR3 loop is CASRGQGLGKNIQYF. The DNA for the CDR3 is TGTGCCAGCAGGGGACAGGGGCTTGGCAAAAACATTCAGTACTTC.